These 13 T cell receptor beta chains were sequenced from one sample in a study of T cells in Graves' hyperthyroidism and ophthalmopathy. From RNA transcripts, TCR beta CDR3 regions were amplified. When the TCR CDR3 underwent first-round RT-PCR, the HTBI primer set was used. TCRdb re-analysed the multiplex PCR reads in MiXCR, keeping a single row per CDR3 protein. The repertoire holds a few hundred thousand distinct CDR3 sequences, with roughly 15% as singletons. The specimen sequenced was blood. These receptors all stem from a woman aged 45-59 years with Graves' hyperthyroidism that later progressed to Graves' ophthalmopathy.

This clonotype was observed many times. DNA for the CDR3: TGTGCCAGCAGTTTATCGCAGGACCAAGAGACCCAGTACTTC. Amino acids: CASSLSQDQETQYF. The rearrangement links TRBV28 to TRBJ2-5; D call uncertain. Between the trimmed V and J ends, which lost 1 base and 0 bases, there was a span of 6 bases. Germline-derived CDR1 and CDR2 are MDHEN and SYDVKM. The CDR3 covers 14 residues. Together with reference TRBV28 and TRBJ2-5, the CDR3 gives the full variable domain: DVKVTQSSRYLVKRTGEKVFLECVQDMDHENMFWYRQDPGLGLRLIYFSYDVKMKEKGDIPEGYSVSREKKERFSLILESASTNQTSMYLCASSLSQDQETQYFGPGTRLLVL.

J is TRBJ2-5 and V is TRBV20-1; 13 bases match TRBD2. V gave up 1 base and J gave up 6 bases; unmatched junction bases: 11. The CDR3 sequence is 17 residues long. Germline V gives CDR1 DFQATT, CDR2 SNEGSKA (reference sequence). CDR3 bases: TGCAGTGCTAGAGGAATCCTACTAGCGGGAGGGCCAAAGACCCAGTACTTC. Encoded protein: CSARGILLAGGPKTQYF.

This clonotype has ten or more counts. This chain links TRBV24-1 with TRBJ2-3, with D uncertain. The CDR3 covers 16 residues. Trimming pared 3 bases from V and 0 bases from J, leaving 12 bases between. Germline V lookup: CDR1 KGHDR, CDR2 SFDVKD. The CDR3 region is CATSDRKGSSTDTQYF. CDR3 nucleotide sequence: TGTGCCACCAGTGATCGAAAAGGGTCGAGCACAGATACGCAGTATTTT.

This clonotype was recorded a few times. Written as DNA, the CDR3 is TGCAGTGCTACCGGGCCAGGGTTAGATGAAAAACTGTTTTTT. Its protein is CSATGPGLDEKLFF. The genes are TRBV20-1 and TRBJ1-4; TRBD1 might be the D (5 bases). The CDR3 loop spans 14 amino acids. The germline CDR1 and CDR2 sequences are DFQATT and SNEGSKA (reference sequence). The V end was cut by 4 bases, the J end by 6 bases, with 15 bases between.

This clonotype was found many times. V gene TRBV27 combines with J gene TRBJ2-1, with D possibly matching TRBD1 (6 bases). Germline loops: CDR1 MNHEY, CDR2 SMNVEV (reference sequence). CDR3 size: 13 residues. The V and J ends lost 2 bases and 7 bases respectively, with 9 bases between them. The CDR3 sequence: CASSLQGLNEQFF. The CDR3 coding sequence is TGTGCCAGCAGTTTACAGGGGTTGAATGAGCAGTTCTTC.

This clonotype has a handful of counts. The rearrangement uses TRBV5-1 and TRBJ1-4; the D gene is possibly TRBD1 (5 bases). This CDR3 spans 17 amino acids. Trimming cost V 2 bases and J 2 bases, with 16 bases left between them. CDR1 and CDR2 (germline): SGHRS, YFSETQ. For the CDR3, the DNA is TGCGCCAGCAGCTTTAGAGGAGGGGTAGATACTAATGAAAAACTGTTTTTT. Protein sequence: CASSFRGGVDTNEKLFF.

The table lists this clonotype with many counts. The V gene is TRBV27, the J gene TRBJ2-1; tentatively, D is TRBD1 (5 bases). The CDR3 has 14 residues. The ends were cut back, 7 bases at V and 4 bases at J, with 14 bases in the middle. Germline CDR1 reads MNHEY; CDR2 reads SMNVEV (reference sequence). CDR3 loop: CASIRQGGYNEQFF. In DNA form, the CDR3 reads TGTGCCAGCATTCGTCAGGGCGGTTACAATGAGCAGTTCTTC.

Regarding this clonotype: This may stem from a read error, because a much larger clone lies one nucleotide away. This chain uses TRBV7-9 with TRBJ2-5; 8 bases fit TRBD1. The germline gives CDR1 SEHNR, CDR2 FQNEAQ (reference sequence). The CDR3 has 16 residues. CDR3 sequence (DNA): TGTGCCAGCAGCTCCGACAGGGGAAGGGCGAGGGAGACCCAGCACTTC. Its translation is CASSSDRGRARETQHF.

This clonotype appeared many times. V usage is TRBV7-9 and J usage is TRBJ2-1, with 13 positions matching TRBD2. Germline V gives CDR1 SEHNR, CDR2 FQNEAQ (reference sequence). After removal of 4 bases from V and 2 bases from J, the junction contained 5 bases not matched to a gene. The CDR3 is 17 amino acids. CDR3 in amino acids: CASSSRTSGGPYNEQFF. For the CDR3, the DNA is TGTGCCAGCAGCTCCCGGACTAGCGGGGGCCCCTACAATGAGCAGTTCTTC.

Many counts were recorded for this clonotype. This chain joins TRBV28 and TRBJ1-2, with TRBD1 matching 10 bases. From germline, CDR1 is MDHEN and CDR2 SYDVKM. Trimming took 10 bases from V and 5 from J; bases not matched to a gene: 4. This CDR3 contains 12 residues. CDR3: CATQGQGYGYTF. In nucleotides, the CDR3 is TGTGCCACCCAGGGACAGGGGTATGGCTACACCTTC.

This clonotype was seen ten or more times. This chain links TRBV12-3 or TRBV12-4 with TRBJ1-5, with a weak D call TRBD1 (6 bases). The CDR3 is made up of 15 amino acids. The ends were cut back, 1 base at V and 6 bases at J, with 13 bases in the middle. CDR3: CASSLDREEGQPQHF. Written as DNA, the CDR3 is TGTGCCAGCAGTTTAGACAGGGAGGAGGGTCAGCCCCAGCATTTT.

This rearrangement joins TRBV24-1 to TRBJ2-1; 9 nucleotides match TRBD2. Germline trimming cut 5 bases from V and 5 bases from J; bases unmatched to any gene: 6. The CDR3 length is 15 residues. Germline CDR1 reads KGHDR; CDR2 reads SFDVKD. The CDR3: CATSAASGTHNEQFF. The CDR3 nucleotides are TGTGCCACCAGTGCGGCTAGCGGGACCCACAATGAGCAGTTCTTC.

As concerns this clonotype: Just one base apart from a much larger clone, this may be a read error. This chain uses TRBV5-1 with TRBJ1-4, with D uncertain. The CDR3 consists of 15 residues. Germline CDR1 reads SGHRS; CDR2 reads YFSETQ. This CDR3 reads CTSSLKDSANEKLFF. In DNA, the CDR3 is TGCACCAGCAGCTTGAAGGATTCGGCTAATGAAAAACTGTTTTTT.